This T cell receptor beta chain was documented in a study of T cell responses to AZD1222 COVID-19 vaccine. Notes on the study in general: Of spike-specific TCRs, nearly half reportedly target regions left unmutated in variants. A rise in Spike-specific TCR breadth and depth followed two AZD1222 doses. Among vaccine-associated CD4 TCRs, coverage spanned spike, with dominance at 160-218 and 743-854.

Note on this clone: Its cognate antigen is unknown.

The V and J ends lost 5 bases and 6 bases respectively, with 14 bases between them. The CDR3 contains 14 residues. CDR1 SGHAT and CDR2 FQNNGV come from the germline V gene. Here immunoSEQ multiplex PCR was the method, and the copy in TCRdb shows in-frame clones only, minus some. The data hold about 120,000 clones, with approximately 90% observed a single time. The specimen comprised peripheral blood, sampled on day 0 of MenACWY control vaccination. The rearrangement links TRBV11-2 to TRBJ2-4; D call uncertain. The origin of this receptor is an adult in good health. The CDR3 here is CASSLTDVGNIQYF. The CDR3 DNA reads as TGTGCCAGCAGCCTGACGGACGTTGGAAACATTCAGTACTTC. Complete variable domain (other parts from reference TRBV11-2 and TRBJ2-4): EAGVAQSPRYKIIEKRQSVAFWCNPISGHATLYWYQQILGQGPKLLIQFQNNGVVDDSQLPKDRFSAERLKGVDSTLKIQPAKLEDSAVYLCASSLTDVGNIQYFGAGTRLSVL.